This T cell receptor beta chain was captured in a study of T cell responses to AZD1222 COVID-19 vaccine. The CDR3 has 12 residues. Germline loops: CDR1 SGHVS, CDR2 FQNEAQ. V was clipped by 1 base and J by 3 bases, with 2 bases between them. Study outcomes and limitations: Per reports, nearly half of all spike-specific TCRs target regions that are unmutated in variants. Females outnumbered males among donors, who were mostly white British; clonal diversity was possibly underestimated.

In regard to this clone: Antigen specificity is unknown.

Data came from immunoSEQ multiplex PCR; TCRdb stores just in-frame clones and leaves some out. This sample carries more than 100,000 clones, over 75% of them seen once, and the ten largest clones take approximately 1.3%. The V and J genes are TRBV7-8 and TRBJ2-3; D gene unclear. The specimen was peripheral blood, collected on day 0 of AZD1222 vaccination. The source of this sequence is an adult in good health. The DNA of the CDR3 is TGTGCCAGCAGCTTAGGGACAGATACGCAGTATTTT. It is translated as CASSLGTDTQYF.